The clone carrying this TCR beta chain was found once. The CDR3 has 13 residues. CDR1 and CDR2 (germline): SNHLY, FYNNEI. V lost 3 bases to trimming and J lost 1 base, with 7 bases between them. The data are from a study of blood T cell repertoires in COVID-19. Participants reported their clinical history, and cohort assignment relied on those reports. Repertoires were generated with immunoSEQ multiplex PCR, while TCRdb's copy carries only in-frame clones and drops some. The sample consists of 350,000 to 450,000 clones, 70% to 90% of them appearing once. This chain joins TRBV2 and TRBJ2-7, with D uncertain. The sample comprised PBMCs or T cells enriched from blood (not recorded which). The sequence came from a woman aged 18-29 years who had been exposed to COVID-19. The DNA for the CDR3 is TGTGCCAGCAGTGAGAGGATATCCTACGAGCAGTACTTC. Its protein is CASSERISYEQYF. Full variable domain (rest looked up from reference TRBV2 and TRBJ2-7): EPEVTQTPSHQVTQMGQEVILRCVPISNHLYFYWYRQILGQKVEFLVSFYNNEISEKSEIFDDQFSVERPDGSNFTLKIRSTKLEDSAMYFCASSERISYEQYFGPGTRLTVT.